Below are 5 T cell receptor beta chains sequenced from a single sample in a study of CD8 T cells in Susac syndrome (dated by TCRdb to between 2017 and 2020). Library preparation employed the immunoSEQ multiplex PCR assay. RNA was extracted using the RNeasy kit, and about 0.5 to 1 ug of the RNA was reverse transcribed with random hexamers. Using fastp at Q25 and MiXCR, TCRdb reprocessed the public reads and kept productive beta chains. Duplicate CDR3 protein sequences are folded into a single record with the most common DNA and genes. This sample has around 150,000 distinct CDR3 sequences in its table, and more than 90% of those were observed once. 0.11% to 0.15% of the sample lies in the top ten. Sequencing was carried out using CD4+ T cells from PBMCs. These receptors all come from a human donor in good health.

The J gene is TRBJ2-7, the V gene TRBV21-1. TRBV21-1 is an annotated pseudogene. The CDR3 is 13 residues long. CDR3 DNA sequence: TGTGCCAGCAGCATCGGCGGTTCCTACGAGCAGTACTTC. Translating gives CASSIGGSYEQYF.

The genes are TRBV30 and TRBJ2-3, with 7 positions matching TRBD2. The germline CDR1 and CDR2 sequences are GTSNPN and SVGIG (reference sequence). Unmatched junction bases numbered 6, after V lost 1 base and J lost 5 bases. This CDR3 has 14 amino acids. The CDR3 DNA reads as TGTGCCTGGAGTGGTGGCGGGGGAGGAGATACGCAGTATTTT. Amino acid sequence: CAWSGGGGGDTQYF.

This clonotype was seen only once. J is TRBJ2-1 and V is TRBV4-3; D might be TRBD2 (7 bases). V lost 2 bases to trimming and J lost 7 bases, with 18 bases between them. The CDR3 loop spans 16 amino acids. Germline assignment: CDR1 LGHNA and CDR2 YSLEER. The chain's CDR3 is CASSQLRGAELNEQFF. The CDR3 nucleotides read TGCGCCAGCAGCCAATTACGGGGGGCGGAATTGAATGAGCAGTTCTTC.

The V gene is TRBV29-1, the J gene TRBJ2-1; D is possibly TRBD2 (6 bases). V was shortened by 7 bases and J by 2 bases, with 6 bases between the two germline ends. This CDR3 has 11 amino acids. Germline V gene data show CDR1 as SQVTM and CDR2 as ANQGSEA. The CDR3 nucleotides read TGCAGCGGGGGGGCCTACAATGAGCAGTTCTTC. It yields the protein CSGGAYNEQFF.

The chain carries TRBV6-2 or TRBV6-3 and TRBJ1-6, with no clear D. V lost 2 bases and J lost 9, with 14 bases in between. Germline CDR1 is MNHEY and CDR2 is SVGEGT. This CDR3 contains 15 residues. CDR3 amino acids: CASSYRVNLGSPLHF. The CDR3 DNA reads TGTGCCAGCAGTTACCGGGTGAACCTCGGTTCACCCCTCCACTTT.